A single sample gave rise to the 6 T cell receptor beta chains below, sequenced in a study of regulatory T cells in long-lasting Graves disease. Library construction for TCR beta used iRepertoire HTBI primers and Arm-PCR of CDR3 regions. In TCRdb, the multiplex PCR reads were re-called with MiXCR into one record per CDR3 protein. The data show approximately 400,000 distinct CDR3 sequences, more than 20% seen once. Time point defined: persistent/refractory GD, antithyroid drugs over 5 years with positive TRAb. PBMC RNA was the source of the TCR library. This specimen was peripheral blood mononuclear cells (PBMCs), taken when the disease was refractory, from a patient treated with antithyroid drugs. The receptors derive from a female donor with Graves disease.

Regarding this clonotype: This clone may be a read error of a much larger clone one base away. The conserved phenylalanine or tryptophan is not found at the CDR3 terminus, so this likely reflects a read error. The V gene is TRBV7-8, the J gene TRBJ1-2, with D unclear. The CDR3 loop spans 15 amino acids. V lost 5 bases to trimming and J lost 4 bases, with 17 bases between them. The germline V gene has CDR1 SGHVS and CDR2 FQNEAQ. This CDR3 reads CASSPLRRSLYGYTL. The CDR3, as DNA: TGTGCCAGCAGCCCTTTGCGCCGTTCCCTCTATGGCTACACCCTC.

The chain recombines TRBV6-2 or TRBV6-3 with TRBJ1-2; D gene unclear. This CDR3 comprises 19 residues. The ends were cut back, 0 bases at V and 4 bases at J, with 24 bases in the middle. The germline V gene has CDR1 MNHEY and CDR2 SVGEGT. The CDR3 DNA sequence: TGTGCCAGCAGTTACTCGACACCCGCTAAGTCCCCGCGACCCTATGGCTACACCTTC. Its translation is CASSYSTPAKSPRPYGYTF.

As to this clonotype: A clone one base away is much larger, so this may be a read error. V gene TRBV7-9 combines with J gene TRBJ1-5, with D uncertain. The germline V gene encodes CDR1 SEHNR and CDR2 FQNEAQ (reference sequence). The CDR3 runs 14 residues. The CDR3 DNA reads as TGTGTCAGCTTTGGCGGATTCAGCAATCAGCCCCAGCATTTT. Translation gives CVSFGGFSNQPQHF.

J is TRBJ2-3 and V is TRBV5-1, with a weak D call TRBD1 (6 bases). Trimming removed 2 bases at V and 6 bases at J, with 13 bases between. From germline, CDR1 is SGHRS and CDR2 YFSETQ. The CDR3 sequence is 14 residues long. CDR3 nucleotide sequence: TGCGCCAGCAGCTTTGGCAGGGGTGACGATACGCAGTATTTT. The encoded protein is CASSFGRGDDTQYF.

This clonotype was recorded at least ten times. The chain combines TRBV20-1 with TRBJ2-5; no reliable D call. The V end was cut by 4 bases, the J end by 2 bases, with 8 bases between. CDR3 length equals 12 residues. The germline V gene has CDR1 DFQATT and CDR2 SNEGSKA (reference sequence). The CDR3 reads CSATVRQETQYF. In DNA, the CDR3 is TGCAGTGCTACGGTCAGACAAGAGACCCAGTACTTC.

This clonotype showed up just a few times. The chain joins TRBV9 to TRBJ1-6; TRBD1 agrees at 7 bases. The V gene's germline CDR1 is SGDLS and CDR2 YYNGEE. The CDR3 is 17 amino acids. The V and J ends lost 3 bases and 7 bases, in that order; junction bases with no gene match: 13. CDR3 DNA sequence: TGTGCCAGCAGCGGCACGGGACAGCCAGTTTTGAATTCACCCCTCCACTTT. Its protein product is CASSGTGQPVLNSPLHF.